These T cell receptor beta chains were read from a single sample in a study of T cell changes during pregnancy in multiple sclerosis. Profiling relied on immunoSEQ multiplex PCR, and the TCRdb table lists in-frame clones only, not all of them. This table holds approximately 88,000 clones, 94% found once. The sample consisted of peripheral blood, taken in the third trimester of pregnancy. The source is a female donor with multiple sclerosis, enrolled in a pregnancy study. CDR3s include the opening cysteine and the closing phenylalanine or tryptophan. Each record gives: V gene, clone size, D gene, J gene, CDR3 protein, CDR3 DNA. The D gene is left open where the match is weak. Expanded clones are given a class, and other clones once, few, many or no size at all.

v_call: TRBV20-1
clone_size: -
d_call: -
j_call: TRBJ2-7
cdr3_aa: CSARVVDEQYF
cdr3_nt: TGCAGTGCTAGAGTAGTCGACGAGCAGTACTTC

v_call: TRBV4-2
clone_size: -
d_call: TRBD2
j_call: TRBJ2-1
cdr3_aa: CASSHIAGGGDNEQFF
cdr3_nt: TGTGCCAGCAGCCACATAGCGGGAGGGGGGGACAATGAGCAGTTCTTC

v_call: TRBV5-4
clone_size: -
d_call: -
j_call: TRBJ1-2
cdr3_aa: CASSNDRQTYGYTF
cdr3_nt: TGTGCCAGCAGCAACGACCGACAAACCTATGGCTACACCTTC

v_call: TRBV4-2
clone_size: -
d_call: -
j_call: TRBJ2-7
cdr3_aa: CASSRTSGLSYEQYF
cdr3_nt: TGTGCCAGCAGCCGAACTAGTGGTTTATCCTACGAGCAGTACTTC

v_call: TRBV19
clone_size: once
d_call: -
j_call: TRBJ2-1
cdr3_aa: CASSIGADLYNEQFF
cdr3_nt: TGTGCCAGTAGTATCGGAGCGGACCTATACAATGAGCAGTTCTTC

v_call: TRBV4-3
clone_size: -
d_call: TRBD1
j_call: TRBJ2-3
cdr3_aa: CASSQTGADTDTQYF
cdr3_nt: TGCGCCAGCAGCCAAACAGGGGCGGACACAGATACGCAGTATTTT

v_call: TRBV6-1
clone_size: -
d_call: TRBD2
j_call: TRBJ2-1
cdr3_aa: CASRGTSGRYNEQFF
cdr3_nt: TGTGCCAGCAGAGGGACTAGCGGGAGGTACAATGAGCAGTTCTTC

v_call: TRBV29-1
clone_size: -
d_call: -
j_call: TRBJ1-2
cdr3_aa: CSVQSVGGTNYGYTF
cdr3_nt: TGCAGCGTTCAGTCGGTAGGAGGAACTAACTATGGCTACACCTTC

v_call: TRBV21-1
clone_size: -
d_call: -
j_call: TRBJ2-3
cdr3_aa: CASISGGRGTDTQYF
cdr3_nt: TGTGCCAGCATCTCAGGCGGGAGGGGAACAGATACGCAGTATTTT

v_call: TRBV29-1
clone_size: -
d_call: -
j_call: TRBJ2-7
cdr3_aa: CSVEQPGSTYEQYF
cdr3_nt: TGCAGCGTTGAACAGCCGGGTTCCACCTACGAGCAGTACTTC

v_call: TRBV30
clone_size: -
d_call: TRBD2
j_call: TRBJ2-6
cdr3_aa: CAWSVGLGEANVLTF
cdr3_nt: TGTGCCTGGAGTGTAGGACTAGGGGAGGCCAACGTCCTGACTTTC

v_call: TRBV28
clone_size: -
d_call: TRBD1
j_call: TRBJ2-3
cdr3_aa: CASSPPRQGPDTQYF
cdr3_nt: TGTGCCAGCAGTCCTCCTAGACAGGGCCCAGATACGCAGTATTTT

v_call: TRBV18
clone_size: -
d_call: -
j_call: TRBJ2-1
cdr3_aa: CASSSLTTRSNEQFF
cdr3_nt: TGTGCCAGCTCATCCCTAACGACTAGAAGCAATGAGCAGTTCTTC

v_call: TRBV5-8
clone_size: -
d_call: TRBD1
j_call: TRBJ1-5
cdr3_aa: CASGHRQGYSNQPQHF
cdr3_nt: TGTGCCAGCGGCCACCGACAGGGGTATAGCAATCAGCCCCAGCATTTT

v_call: TRBV19
clone_size: -
d_call: TRBD2
j_call: TRBJ2-1
cdr3_aa: CASSIGLAADNEQFF
cdr3_nt: TGTGCCAGTAGTATAGGACTAGCGGCCGACAATGAGCAGTTCTTC

v_call: TRBV10-3
clone_size: -
d_call: TRBD2
j_call: TRBJ2-1
cdr3_aa: CAISESRTSGNNEQFF
cdr3_nt: TGTGCCATCAGTGAGTCCCGAACTAGCGGTAACAATGAGCAGTTCTTC

v_call: TRBV6-6
clone_size: -
d_call: -
j_call: TRBJ2-7
cdr3_aa: CASSSDDSFYEQYF
cdr3_nt: TGTGCCAGCAGTTCCGACGACAGCTTCTACGAGCAGTACTTC

v_call: TRBV2
clone_size: -
d_call: -
j_call: TRBJ2-2
cdr3_aa: CASSFVSGELFF
cdr3_nt: TGTGCCAGCAGCTTCGTGTCCGGGGAGCTGTTTTTT

v_call: TRBV5-4
clone_size: -
d_call: TRBD2
j_call: TRBJ2-4
cdr3_aa: CASLIAGARGNIQYF
cdr3_nt: TGTGCCAGCTTAATAGCGGGAGCTCGAGGAAACATTCAGTACTTC

v_call: TRBV4-1
clone_size: -
d_call: TRBD2
j_call: TRBJ2-1
cdr3_aa: CASSQALAGDSYNEQFF
cdr3_nt: TGCGCCAGCAGCCAAGCACTAGCGGGAGACTCCTACAATGAGCAGTTCTTC

v_call: TRBV15
clone_size: -
d_call: TRBD1
j_call: TRBJ2-7
cdr3_aa: CATSSNRGPYEQYF
cdr3_nt: TGTGCCACCAGCAGTAACAGGGGCCCCTACGAGCAGTACTTC

v_call: TRBV7-9
clone_size: -
d_call: -
j_call: TRBJ2-5
cdr3_aa: CASSLDRREETQYF
cdr3_nt: TGTGCCAGCAGCTTAGATCGCAGGGAAGAGACCCAGTACTTC

v_call: TRBV19
clone_size: -
d_call: TRBD2
j_call: TRBJ2-1
cdr3_aa: CASSRSAIGLAGEGQFF
cdr3_nt: TGTGCCAGTAGTAGATCTGCAATTGGACTAGCGGGAGAGGGGCAGTTCTTC

v_call: TRBV25-1
clone_size: -
d_call: -
j_call: TRBJ2-7
cdr3_aa: CASSEPRMVRDTFYEQYF
cdr3_nt: TGTGCCAGCAGTGAACCTCGGATGGTCCGGGACACTTTTTACGAGCAGTACTTC

v_call: TRBV27
clone_size: -
d_call: -
j_call: TRBJ1-5
cdr3_aa: CASSNRRDQPQHF
cdr3_nt: TGTGCCAGCAGCAACAGGCGAGATCAGCCCCAGCATTTT

v_call: TRBV19
clone_size: -
d_call: TRBD1
j_call: TRBJ2-7
cdr3_aa: CASSPAGAGGYEQYF
cdr3_nt: TGTGCCAGTAGCCCCGCAGGGGCAGGGGGATACGAGCAGTACTTC

v_call: TRBV2
clone_size: -
d_call: -
j_call: TRBJ2-5
cdr3_aa: CASSVGETQYF
cdr3_nt: TGTGCCAGCAGTGTTGGCGAGACCCAGTACTTC

v_call: TRBV7-3
clone_size: -
d_call: -
j_call: TRBJ2-2
cdr3_aa: CASSLTSGANTGELFF
cdr3_nt: TGTGCCAGCAGCTTAACTAGCGGAGCGAACACCGGGGAGCTGTTTTTT

v_call: TRBV28
clone_size: -
d_call: -
j_call: TRBJ1-2
cdr3_aa: CASSLTPGHAGGGGYTF
cdr3_nt: TGTGCCAGCAGTTTAACCCCTGGGCATGCAGGCGGGGGAGGCTACACCTTC

v_call: TRBV5-4
clone_size: -
d_call: TRBD2
j_call: TRBJ2-5
cdr3_aa: CASSGGASGRAGKTQYF
cdr3_nt: TGTGCCAGCAGCGGCGGGGCTAGCGGGAGGGCCGGAAAGACCCAGTACTTC

v_call: TRBV5-6
clone_size: -
d_call: -
j_call: TRBJ1-1
cdr3_aa: CASSEDQGIYPNTEAFF
cdr3_nt: TGTGCCAGCAGCGAGGACCAGGGGATTTACCCGAACACTGAAGCTTTCTTT

v_call: TRBV5-6
clone_size: -
d_call: TRBD2
j_call: TRBJ2-1
cdr3_aa: CASSLLAGGPGEQFF
cdr3_nt: TGTGCCAGCAGCTTACTAGCGGGAGGGCCGGGTGAGCAGTTCTTC

v_call: TRBV7-9
clone_size: -
d_call: TRBD1
j_call: TRBJ1-3
cdr3_aa: CASSLRQGLDRVDTIYF
cdr3_nt: TGTGCCAGCAGCTTACGACAGGGGTTGGATCGAGTGGACACCATATATTTT

v_call: TRBV19
clone_size: -
d_call: -
j_call: TRBJ1-3
cdr3_aa: CASSAGDGNTIYF
cdr3_nt: TGTGCCAGTAGTGCCGGTGATGGAAACACCATATATTTT

v_call: TRBV4-3
clone_size: -
d_call: -
j_call: TRBJ2-5
cdr3_aa: CASSQVSGEETQYF
cdr3_nt: TGCGCCAGCAGCCAAGTATCGGGGGAGGAGACCCAGTACTTC

v_call: TRBV7-6
clone_size: once
d_call: TRBD1
j_call: TRBJ2-1
cdr3_aa: CASSDSGQNYNEQFF
cdr3_nt: TGTGCCAGCAGTGACTCGGGACAGAACTACAATGAGCAGTTCTTC

v_call: TRBV27
clone_size: -
d_call: -
j_call: TRBJ2-3
cdr3_aa: CASSRTASTDTQYF
cdr3_nt: TGTGCCAGCAGTCGGACAGCGAGCACAGATACGCAGTATTTT

v_call: TRBV7-6
clone_size: -
d_call: TRBD2
j_call: TRBJ2-1
cdr3_aa: CASSSELLAGGNEQFF
cdr3_nt: TGTGCCAGCAGCTCAGAACTACTAGCGGGAGGGAATGAGCAGTTCTTC

v_call: TRBV28
clone_size: -
d_call: TRBD2
j_call: TRBJ2-7
cdr3_aa: CASRLAGWEQYF
cdr3_nt: TGTGCCAGCAGGCTAGCGGGTTGGGAGCAGTACTTC

v_call: TRBV19
clone_size: -
d_call: TRBD2
j_call: TRBJ2-7
cdr3_aa: CASSPRLAAYEQYF
cdr3_nt: TGTGCCAGTAGTCCGAGACTAGCCGCCTACGAGCAGTACTTC

v_call: TRBV2
clone_size: -
d_call: TRBD1
j_call: TRBJ2-6
cdr3_aa: CATAIGDRVLSGANVLTF
cdr3_nt: TGTGCCACCGCCATAGGGGACAGGGTCCTCTCTGGGGCCAACGTCCTGACTTTC